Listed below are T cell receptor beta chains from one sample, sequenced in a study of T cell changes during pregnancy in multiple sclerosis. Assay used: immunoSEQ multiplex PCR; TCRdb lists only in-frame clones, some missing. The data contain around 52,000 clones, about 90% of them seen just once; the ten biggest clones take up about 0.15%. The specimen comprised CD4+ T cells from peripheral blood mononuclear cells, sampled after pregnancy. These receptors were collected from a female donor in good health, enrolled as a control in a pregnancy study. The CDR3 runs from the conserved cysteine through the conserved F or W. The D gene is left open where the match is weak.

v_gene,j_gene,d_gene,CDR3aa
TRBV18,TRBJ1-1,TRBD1,CASTGQGASNTEAFF
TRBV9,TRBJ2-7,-,CASSPRDGGTYEQYF
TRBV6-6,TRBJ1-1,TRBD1,CASSLTGMNTEAFF
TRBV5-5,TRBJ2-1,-,CASSLATGSSYNEQFF
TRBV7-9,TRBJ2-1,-,CASSPGLVKQFF
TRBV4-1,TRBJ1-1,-,CASSQGEGQRNTEAFF
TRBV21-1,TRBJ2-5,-,CASSNLQDRGRETQYF
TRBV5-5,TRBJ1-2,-,CASSLSWQGTYGYTF
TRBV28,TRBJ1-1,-,CASTFPGNTEAFF
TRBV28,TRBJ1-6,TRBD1,CASSRGQTGISPLHF
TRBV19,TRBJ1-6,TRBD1,CASSRQGPNYNSPLHF
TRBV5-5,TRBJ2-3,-,CASSGGATDTQYF
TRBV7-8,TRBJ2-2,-,CASSLGQVNTGELFF
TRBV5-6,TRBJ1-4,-,CASSSPQKTNEKLFF
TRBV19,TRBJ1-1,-,CASSTYPAEAFF
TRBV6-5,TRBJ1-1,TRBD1,CASSRVGQGNTEAFF
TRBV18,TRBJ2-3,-,CASSPQEVGTDTQYF
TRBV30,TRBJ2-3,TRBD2,CAWSVFPPSGGRQDTQYF